This TCR beta chain was identified during a study of cytomegalovirus exposure and HLA in healthy donors. The table lists this clone with a count of one. CDR1 GTSNPN and CDR2 SVGIG come from the germline V gene (reference sequence). The CDR3 contains 12 residues. Trimming cost V 7 bases and J 2 bases; bases outside gene matches: 4. The PCR used 60 Vbeta and 13 Jbeta primers. Sequencing used immunoSEQ multiplex PCR; TCRdb keeps in-frame clones, though not all of them. This table has 200,000 or so clones, approximately 80% appearing once. The chain is built from TRBV30 and TRBJ1-1, with 7 nucleotides matching TRBD1. Source material: PBMCs. This clonotype was obtained from a boy aged 2 to 9 in good health and CMV-seronegative. The CDR3 reads CAFGTANTEAFF. The CDR3, as DNA: TGTGCCTTTGGGACAGCTAACACTGAAGCTTTCTTT.